This TCR beta chain is drawn from a study of PD-1 blockade in mismatch repair-deficient tumors. Profiled with immunoSEQ multiplex PCR; TCRdb holds only in-frame clones, not every one. This repertoire shows about 63,000 clones, roughly 88% found once; its top ten account for 11% to 15%. Deletions cut 2 bases from V and 4 bases from J, with 12 bases between. The V gene's germline CDR1 is MNHNS and CDR2 SASEGT. The CDR3 contains 15 residues. The rearrangement joins TRBV6-1 to TRBJ1-5, with D possibly being TRBD1 (5 bases). The source was peripheral blood, collected 52 weeks after starting pembrolizumab. This TCR was recovered from an adult with mismatch repair-deficient cancer. The CDR3 nucleotides read TGTGCCAGCAGTGAATCGGGACGGATTAATCAGCCCCAGCATTTT. As protein: CASSESGRINQPQHF.